This T cell receptor beta chain was observed in a study of T cell responses to AZD1222 COVID-19 vaccine. Study conclusions and caveats: CD4 TCRs linked to vaccination spanned spike, dominating at 160-218 and 743-854. A mostly white British donor set with more females was recruited, and clonal diversity was possibly underestimated. A rise in Spike-specific TCR breadth and depth followed two AZD1222 doses.

Measured with immunoSEQ multiplex PCR; TCRdb has only the in-frame clones, and not every one. The sample gives about 140,000 clones, more than 75% of which show up once; about 4% is in the top ten. To note about this clone: No antigen is known for it.

The V end lost 4 bases, the J end lost 0 bases, and 9 bases lay between the germline ends. The CDR3 is made up of 13 amino acids. Germline-derived CDR1 and CDR2 are GTSNPN and SVGIG (reference sequence). The specimen was peripheral blood, collected on day 0 of AZD1222 vaccination. The chain joins TRBV30 to TRBJ1-1; D gene uncertain. The sequence was collected from an adult in good health. The CDR3 loop reads CAWKPYMNTEAFF. The DNA of the CDR3 is TGTGCCTGGAAACCTTATATGAACACTGAAGCTTTCTTT.